Presented here are 29 T cell receptor beta chains from one specimen sequenced in a study of T cells in Graves' hyperthyroidism and ophthalmopathy (dated by TCRdb to between 2019 and 2020). Library prep was done by multiplex PCR. The listed sequencing device is Illumina HiSeq 2000. The TCR beta CDR3 regions were amplified from RNA transcripts. The TCR CDR3 was subjected to a first round of RT-PCR using the HTBI primer set and the Qiagen OneStep RT-PCR kit. Through fastp at Q25 and MiXCR, TCRdb rebuilt clones from the public reads, retaining in-frame beta chains. Under each unique CDR3 protein, matching rows form one entry showing the most common genes and DNA. This sample lists 650,000 to 750,000 distinct CDR3 sequences; less than 15% were detected once. Roughly 10% of the sample belongs to the ten largest clones. Sequenced: blood. The source of these receptors is a woman aged 18-30 years with Graves' hyperthyroidism.

Many counts were recorded for this clonotype. The chain is built from TRBV13 and TRBJ2-7, with D unclear. The V gene lost 0 bases and the J gene lost 3 bases, with 9 bases spanning the gap. From germline, CDR1 is PRHDT and CDR2 FYEKMQ (reference sequence). This CDR3 is built from 14 residues. CDR3 loop: CASSLGVSVYEQYF. DNA of the CDR3: TGTGCCAGCAGCTTAGGGGTCAGCGTCTACGAGCAGTACTTC.

Ten or more counts support this clonotype. CDR3 sequence (DNA): TGTGCCAGCAGCCCCGGGGTCAACTATGGCTACACCTTC. Its translation: CASSPGVNYGYTF. The chain has TRBV7-8 and TRBJ1-2, with D unclear. V shed 5 bases and J shed 2 bases, with 9 bases lying between them. The CDR3 spans 13 residues. The germline gives CDR1 SGHVS, CDR2 FQNEAQ.

This clonotype was found many times. The rearrangement links TRBV11-3 to TRBJ1-1; tentative D call: TRBD1 (6 bases). V shed 5 bases and J shed 5 bases, with 15 bases lying between them. This CDR3 contains 14 residues. The germline V gene encodes CDR1 SGHNT and CDR2 YENEEA. The CDR3 loop is CASSVTGSHTEAFF. CDR3 DNA sequence: TGTGCCAGCAGCGTTACAGGGAGTCATACTGAAGCTTTCTTT.

Many counts were recorded for this clonotype. This CDR3 reads CASSSQDTGVVGYTF. CDR3 nucleotide sequence: TGTGCCAGCAGCTCACAGGATACAGGAGTTGTTGGCTACACCTTC. The chain recombines TRBV7-2 with TRBJ1-2; a weak D match, TRBD1 (5 bases). V was pared by 4 bases and J by 7 bases, with 19 bases between. Germline V gene sequence: CDR1 SGHTA, CDR2 FQGNSA. This CDR3 region has 15 residues.

The sample holds a few counts of this clonotype. The V call is TRBV7-8, the J call TRBJ2-5, with D possibly being TRBD1 or TRBD2 (5 bases each). Germline CDR1 is SGHVS and CDR2 is FQNEAQ. This CDR3 comprises 14 residues. Trimming left V 4 bases short and J 2 bases short, with 11 bases between. DNA of the CDR3: TGTGCCAGCAGCTATGGGACGGAACAAGAGACCCAGTACTTC. Protein product: CASSYGTEQETQYF. The whole variable domain, filled in from reference TRBV7-8 and TRBJ2-5, reads GAGVSQSPRYKVAKRGQDVALRCDPISGHVSLFWYQQALGQGPEFLTYFQNEAQLDKSGLPSDRFFAERPEGSVSTLKIQRTQQEDSAVYLCASSYGTEQETQYFGPGTRLLVL.

This clonotype was seen repeatedly, ten times or more. The gene calls are TRBV7-9 and TRBJ2-1; 12 bases are a match to TRBD2. CDR1 and CDR2 (germline): SEHNR, FQNEAQ (reference sequence). This CDR3 contains 17 residues. Trimming took 0 bases from V and 3 from J; bases not matched to a gene: 3. CDR3: CASSLATSGGLYNEQFF. CDR3 DNA: TGTGCCAGCAGCTTAGCTACTAGCGGGGGGCTCTACAATGAGCAGTTCTTC.

This clonotype was observed a few times. V usage is TRBV20-1 and J usage is TRBJ2-1; 7 bases agree with TRBD2. V shed 3 bases, J shed 15 bases, and the junction held 11 bases outside the gene matches. Germline V CDR1 and CDR2: DFQATT, SNEGSKA (reference sequence). CDR3 length: 12 amino acids. As DNA, the CDR3 is TGCAGTGCTAGCGTCGGGGCGGGAGTTCGGTTCTTC. Its translation is CSASVGAGVRFF.

This clonotype was detected many times. The V call is TRBV2, the J call TRBJ1-2; D call uncertain. The germline V and J ends were trimmed by 3 bases and 9 bases, with 14 bases remaining between them. Per the germline V gene, CDR1 is SNHLY and CDR2 is FYNNEI. There are 13 residues in the CDR3. The CDR3 is CASSDASQLRYTF. The DNA for the CDR3 is TGTGCCAGCAGTGACGCCAGCCAACTACGCTACACCTTC.

The sample holds a few counts of this clonotype. At one of its ends the junction is not consistent with the germline gene, which may arise from a read error. The chain employs TRBV9 and TRBJ2-3; 7 nucleotides agree with TRBD2. This CDR3 is built from 15 residues. Germline assignment: CDR1 SGDLS and CDR2 YYNGEE. CDR3 sequence (DNA): TGTGCCAGCAGCGTAGAGGGGACTACCACAGATATGCAGTATTTT. Translating it yields CASSVEGTTTDMQYF. Full variable domain (remainder filled in from reference TRBV9 and TRBJ2-3): DSGVTQTPKHLITATGQRVTLRCSPRSGDLSVYWYQQSLDQGLQFLIQYYNGEERAKGNILERFSAQQFPDLHSELNLSSLELGDSALYFCASSVEGTTTDMQYFGPGTRLTVL.

This clonotype has just a few counts. The conserved phenylalanine or tryptophan is not found at the CDR3 terminus, so this likely reflects a read error. The chain uses TRBV7-9 and TRBJ2-7, with 10 bases aligning to TRBD2. The V and J ends lost 5 bases and 0 bases, in that order; junction bases with no gene match: 4. The CDR3 spans 15 residues. Per the germline V gene, CDR1 is SEHNR and CDR2 is FQNEAQ (reference sequence). CDR3 nucleotides: TGTGCCAGCAGCCTCTGGACTAGCGGCTCCTACGAGCAGTACCTC. It translates to CASSLWTSGSYEQYL.

This clonotype was seen more than once but under ten times. This chain connects TRBV18 to TRBJ2-7, with 7 bases fitting TRBD1. J gave up 1 base and V 3 bases, and 3 bases lay outside the gene matches. From germline, CDR1 is KGHSH and CDR2 LQKENI. The CDR3 runs to 14 residues. This CDR3 is CASSPNRGSYEQYF. The CDR3 DNA follows: TGTGCCAGCTCACCTAACAGGGGATCCTACGAGCAGTACTTC. Full variable domain (remainder filled in from reference TRBV18 and TRBJ2-7): NAGVMQNPRHLVRRRGQEARLRCSPMKGHSHVYWYRQLPEEGLKFMVYLQKENIIDESGMPKERFSAEFPKEGPSILRIQQVVRGDSAAYFCASSPNRGSYEQYFGPGTRLTVT.

J is TRBJ1-2 and V is TRBV4-1; the D is unclear. Germline V gene sequence: CDR1 MGHRA, CDR2 YSYEKL. V was cut by 0 bases and J by 2 bases, with 7 bases left in between. The CDR3 spans 14 residues. The CDR3 sequence: CASSQDRVNYGYTF. Here the CDR3 DNA reads TGCGCCAGCAGCCAAGACAGAGTGAACTATGGCTACACCTTC.

The sample holds one count of this clonotype. The chain joins TRBV25-1 to TRBJ2-3, with no clear D. Germline V gene data show CDR1 as MGHDK and CDR2 as SYGVNS. This CDR3 is built from 13 residues. Trimming took 8 bases from V and 4 from J, leaving 13 bases between them. The CDR3 bases are TGTGCCAGCGCTGTTGCAGGCGCAGATACGCAGTATTTT. Translation gives CASAVAGADTQYF.

This clonotype occurred a few times. This chain joins TRBV3-1 and TRBJ1-4; D not resolved. The CDR3 runs 14 residues. Trimming left V 4 bases short and J 4 bases short, with 10 bases between. Germline CDR1 reads LGHDT; CDR2 reads YNNKEL (reference sequence). The CDR3 reads CASSLLQSNEKLFF. The CDR3 DNA reads as TGTGCCAGCAGCCTGTTGCAGAGTAATGAAAAACTGTTTTTT.

This clonotype was observed at least ten times. This chain uses TRBV11-2 with TRBJ2-1, with 11 bases lining up with TRBD2. CDR1 is SGHAT and CDR2 is FQNNGV in the germline V gene. This CDR3 is built from 17 residues. Trimming removed 3 bases from V and 7 bases from J; junction bases left unmatched: 11. CDR3 DNA: TGTGCCAGCAGCTTGGGTCCTAGCGGGAGGACAGAAAATGAGCAGTTCTTC. This codes for CASSLGPSGRTENEQFF.

This clonotype was detected ten times or more. The chain carries TRBV12-3 or TRBV12-4 and TRBJ1-1; no clear D gene. This CDR3 comprises 15 residues. Trimming removed 4 bases at V and 1 base at J, with 13 bases between. The CDR3 DNA is TGTGCCAGCAGTTACGTTCATCCGGGGAACACTGAAGCTTTCTTT. This encodes CASSYVHPGNTEAFF.

V usage is TRBV6-1 and J usage is TRBJ2-3; D not certain. V gave up 2 bases and J gave up 6 bases, with 21 bases separating them. The CDR3 extends over 17 amino acids. Germline V gives CDR1 MNHNS, CDR2 SASEGT. The DNA for the CDR3 is TGTGCCAGCAGTGAATCGGTGAACACTTACCCCACGGATACGCAGTATTTT. This sequence encodes CASSESVNTYPTDTQYF.

This clonotype was seen ten or more times. The rearrangement joins TRBV6-1 to TRBJ2-7; 7 bases line up with TRBD1. This CDR3 comprises 14 residues. The V gene end was trimmed by 9 bases and the J gene end by 3 bases; junction bases not matched to a gene: 11. Germline CDR1 MNHNS, CDR2 SASEGT. CDR3 nucleotide sequence: TGTGCCAGTTCAGAGTGGGACAGCATCTACGAGCAGTACTTC. This codes for CASSEWDSIYEQYF.

This clonotype occurred many times. The chain is built from TRBV6-1 and TRBJ2-5; no firm D call. The CDR3 is 15 amino acids. V lost 7 bases and J 1 base, leaving 16 bases between the germline ends. Germline V gene data show CDR1 as MNHNS and CDR2 as SASEGT. The CDR3 sequence is CASTLGGPSQETQYF. In nucleotides, the CDR3 is TGTGCCAGCACCCTAGGCGGACCTAGCCAAGAGACCCAGTACTTC.

In this sample, this clonotype turned up many times. J is TRBJ1-1 and V is TRBV11-2, with D hard to call. The germline V gene has CDR1 SGHAT and CDR2 FQNNGV. Trimming pared 5 bases from V and 0 bases from J, leaving 10 bases between. CDR3 length equals 14 residues. DNA for the CDR3: TGTGCCAGCAGCCCGGAAAGGTTGAACACTGAAGCTTTCTTT. This translates into CASSPERLNTEAFF.

This clonotype was counted only a few times. This chain links TRBV6-1 with TRBJ2-7; 7 bases are shared with TRBD2. This CDR3 region has 14 residues. The J segment lost 1 base and the V segment lost 7 bases, leaving 7 bases of the junction unmatched. The V gene's germline CDR1 is MNHNS and CDR2 SASEGT. This chain's CDR3 is CASKGLAVSYEQYF. The CDR3, as DNA: TGTGCCAGCAAGGGGCTAGCGGTTTCCTACGAGCAGTACTTC.

This clonotype was counted at least ten times. The chain employs TRBV18 and TRBJ2-5; TRBD2 might be the D (5 bases). V was cut by 1 base and J by 0 bases, with 12 bases left in between. The germline gives CDR1 KGHSH, CDR2 LQKENI. The CDR3 length is 16 residues. CDR3 sequence reads: CASSPQMREYQETQYF. The CDR3 bases are TGTGCCAGCTCACCACAAATGAGGGAGTACCAAGAGACCCAGTACTTC.

This clonotype was detected ten times or more. The chain has TRBV12-3 or TRBV12-4 and TRBJ1-1; 12 bases fit TRBD1. With 4 bases clipped from V and 3 bases from J, the junction kept 12 bases outside the gene matches. This CDR3 region has 18 residues. The CDR3 loop is CASSSGDRGREPYTEAFF. DNA for the CDR3: TGTGCCAGCAGTTCCGGGGACAGGGGGCGCGAGCCTTACACTGAAGCTTTCTTT.

The chain carries TRBV7-9 and TRBJ1-1; D is uncertain. With 0 bases removed from V and 2 bases from J, the gap between germline ends came to 16 bases. Germline CDR1 is SEHNR and CDR2 is FQNEAQ (reference sequence). This CDR3 has 17 residues. In DNA, the CDR3 is TGTGCCAGCAGCTTAGCCGCAGTTCGAGACACAAACACTGAAGCTTTCTTT. As protein: CASSLAAVRDTNTEAFF.

This chain links TRBV7-9 with TRBJ2-2; a weak D match, TRBD2 (6 bases). V shed 2 bases and J shed 4 bases, with 11 bases lying between them. Germline assignment: CDR1 SEHNR and CDR2 FQNEAQ (reference sequence). The CDR3 is made up of 15 amino acids. CDR3: CASSLTRGLTGELFF. The CDR3 DNA reads as TGTGCCAGCAGCTTAACAAGGGGACTCACCGGGGAGCTGTTTTTT.

V is TRBV14 and J is TRBJ2-2, with D tentatively TRBD2 (6 bases). The germline V gene has CDR1 SGHDN and CDR2 FVKESK. This CDR3 region has 14 residues. V lost 6 bases, J lost 3 bases, and 11 bases lay in between. The CDR3 region is CASSARLDTGELFF. CDR3 nucleotide sequence: TGTGCCAGCAGTGCGCGACTAGACACCGGGGAGCTGTTTTTT.

This clonotype showed up many times. The chain uses TRBV6-2 or TRBV6-3 and TRBJ2-7; D ambiguous. Germline values: CDR1 MNHEY, CDR2 SVGEGT. The CDR3 spans 14 residues. V was clipped by 1 base and J by 0 bases, with 7 bases between them. The chain's CDR3 is CASSYFGISYEQYF. CDR3 bases: TGTGCCAGCAGTTACTTCGGTATCTCCTACGAGCAGTACTTC.

The chain recombines TRBV3-1 with TRBJ1-6; TRBD1 aligns across 7 bases. This CDR3 contains 16 residues. The ends lost 3 bases at V and 8 bases at J; junction bases unmatched: 10. The germline CDR1 and CDR2 sequences are LGHDT and YNNKEL (reference sequence). The CDR3 reads CASSHLGWTGDSPLHF. The CDR3 DNA sequence: TGTGCCAGCAGCCACCTAGGGTGGACAGGAGATTCACCCCTCCACTTT.

This clonotype was seen ten or more times. The chain is built from TRBV3-1 and TRBJ2-2; D uncertain. CDR1 LGHDT and CDR2 YNNKEL come from the germline V gene (reference sequence). With 5 bases removed from V and 2 bases from J, the gap between germline ends came to 9 bases. CDR3 length: 14 amino acids. The CDR3 DNA follows: TGTGCCAGCAGCTACCACCTTAACACCGGGGAGCTGTTTTTT. Translated: CASSYHLNTGELFF.